The sample holds one count of the clone carrying this TCR beta chain. This sample stems from a study of OX40 agonist ivuxolimab in advanced cancers. Study details: Mean age 60 years, range about 23 to 80; roughly 82% male.

Data came from immunoSEQ multiplex PCR; TCRdb stores just in-frame clones and leaves some out. The data contain roughly 64,000 clones, 91% of them seen just once; the ten biggest clones take up roughly 0.45%. V gave up 6 bases and J gave up 8 bases, with 14 bases separating them. CDR1 is LNHDA and CDR2 is SQIVND in the germline V gene (reference sequence). This CDR3 contains 13 residues. The source of this sequence is an adult with an advanced solid tumor such as melanoma, head and neck, liver or kidney cancer. The starting material was CD4+ or CD8+ T cells sorted from blood, obtained in a trial of the OX40 agonist ivuxolimab. V is TRBV19 and J is TRBJ2-4, with a weak D call TRBD1 (5 bases). DNA for the CDR3: TGTGCCAGTAGAAACGGTGGGGCGGACATTCAGTACTTC. It yields the protein CASRNGGADIQYF.